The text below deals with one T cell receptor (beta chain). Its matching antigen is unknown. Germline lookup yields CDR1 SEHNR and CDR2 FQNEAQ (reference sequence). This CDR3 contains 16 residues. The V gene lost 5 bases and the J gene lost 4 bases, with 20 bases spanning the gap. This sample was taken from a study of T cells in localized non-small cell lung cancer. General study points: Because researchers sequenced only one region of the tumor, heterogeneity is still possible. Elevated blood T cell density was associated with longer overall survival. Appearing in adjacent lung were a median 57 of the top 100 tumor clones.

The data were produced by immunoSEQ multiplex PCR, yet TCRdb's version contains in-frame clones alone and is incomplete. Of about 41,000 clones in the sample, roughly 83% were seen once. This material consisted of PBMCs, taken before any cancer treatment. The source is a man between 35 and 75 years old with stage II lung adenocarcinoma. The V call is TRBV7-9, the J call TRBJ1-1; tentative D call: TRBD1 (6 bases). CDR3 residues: CASSLRLQGVSTEAFF. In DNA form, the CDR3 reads TGTGCCAGCAGCCTACGTTTACAGGGTGTAAGCACTGAAGCTTTCTTT.